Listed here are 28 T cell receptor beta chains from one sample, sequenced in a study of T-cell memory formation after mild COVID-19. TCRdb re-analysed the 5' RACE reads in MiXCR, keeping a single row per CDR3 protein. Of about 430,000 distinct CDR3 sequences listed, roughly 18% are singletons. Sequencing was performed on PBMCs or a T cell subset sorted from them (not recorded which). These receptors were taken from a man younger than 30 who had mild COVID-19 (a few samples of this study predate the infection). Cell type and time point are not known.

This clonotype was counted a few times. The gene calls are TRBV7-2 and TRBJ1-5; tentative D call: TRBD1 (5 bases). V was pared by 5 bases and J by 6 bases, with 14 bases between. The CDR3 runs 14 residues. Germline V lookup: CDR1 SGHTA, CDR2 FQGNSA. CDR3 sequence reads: CASSPTQGPQPQHF. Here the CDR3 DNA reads TGTGCCAGCAGCCCCACCCAGGGCCCTCAGCCCCAGCATTTT.

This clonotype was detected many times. The CDR3, as DNA: TGTGCCAGCAGCCTAGGGACTAGCGGGCGAGAGACCCAGTACTTC. It is translated as CASSLGTSGRETQYF. The chain joins TRBV7-3 to TRBJ2-5; 12 nucleotides line up with TRBD2. The J segment lost 4 bases and the V segment lost 5 bases, leaving 5 bases of the junction unmatched. CDR1 is SGHTA, CDR2 FQGTGA, per germline. CDR3 length: 15 residues.

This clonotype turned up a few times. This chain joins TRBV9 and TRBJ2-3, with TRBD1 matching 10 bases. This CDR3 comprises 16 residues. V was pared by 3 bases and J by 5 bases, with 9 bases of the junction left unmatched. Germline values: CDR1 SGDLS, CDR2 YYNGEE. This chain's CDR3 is CASSARQGAGQDTQYF. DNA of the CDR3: TGTGCCAGCAGCGCTCGACAGGGGGCGGGTCAAGATACGCAGTATTTT.

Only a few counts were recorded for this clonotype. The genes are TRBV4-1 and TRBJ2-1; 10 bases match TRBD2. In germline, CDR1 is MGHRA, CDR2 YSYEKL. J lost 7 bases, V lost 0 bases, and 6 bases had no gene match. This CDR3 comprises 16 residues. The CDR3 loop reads CASSQDGKAGGNEQFF. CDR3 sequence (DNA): TGCGCCAGCAGCCAAGATGGGAAAGCGGGGGGGAATGAGCAGTTCTTC.

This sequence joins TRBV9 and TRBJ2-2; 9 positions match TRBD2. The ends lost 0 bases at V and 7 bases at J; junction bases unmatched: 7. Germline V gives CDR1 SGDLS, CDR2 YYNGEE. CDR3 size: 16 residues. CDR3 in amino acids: CASSVGASGDYGELFF. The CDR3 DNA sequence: TGTGCCAGCAGCGTAGGGGCTAGCGGGGATTACGGGGAGCTGTTTTTT.

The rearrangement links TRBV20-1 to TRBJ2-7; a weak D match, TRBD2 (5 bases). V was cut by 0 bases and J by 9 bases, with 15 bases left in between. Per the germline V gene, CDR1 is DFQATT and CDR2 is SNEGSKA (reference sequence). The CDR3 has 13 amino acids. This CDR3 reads CSARDTIGEGQYF. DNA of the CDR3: TGCAGTGCTAGAGATACTATTGGAGAGGGGCAGTACTTC.

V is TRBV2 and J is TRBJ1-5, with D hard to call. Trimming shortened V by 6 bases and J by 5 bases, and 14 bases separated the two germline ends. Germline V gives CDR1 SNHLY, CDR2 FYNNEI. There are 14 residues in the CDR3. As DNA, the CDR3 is TGTGCCAGCAGGGAGGCGGCGAGCCATCAGCCCCAGCATTTT. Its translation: CASREAASHQPQHF. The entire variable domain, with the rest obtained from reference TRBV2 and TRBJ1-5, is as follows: EPEVTQTPSHQVTQMGQEVILRCVPISNHLYFYWYRQILGQKVEFLVSFYNNEISEKSEIFDDQFSVERPDGSNFTLKIRSTKLEDSAMYFCASREAASHQPQHFGDGTRLSIL.

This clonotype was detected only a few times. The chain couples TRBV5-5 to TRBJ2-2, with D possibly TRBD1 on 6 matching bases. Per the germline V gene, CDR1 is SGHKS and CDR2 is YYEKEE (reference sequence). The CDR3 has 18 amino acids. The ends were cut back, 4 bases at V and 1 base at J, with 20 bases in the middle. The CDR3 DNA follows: TGTGCCAGCAGCCGAACCCCCGGGACACACATGAACACCGGGGAGCTGTTTTTT. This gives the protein CASSRTPGTHMNTGELFF.

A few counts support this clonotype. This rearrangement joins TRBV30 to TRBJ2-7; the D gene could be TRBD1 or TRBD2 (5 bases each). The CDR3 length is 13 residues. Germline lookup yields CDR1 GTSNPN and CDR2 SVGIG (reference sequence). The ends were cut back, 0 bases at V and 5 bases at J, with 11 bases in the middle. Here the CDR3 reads CAWSVFRGDEQYF. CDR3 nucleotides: TGTGCCTGGAGTGTGTTCAGAGGGGACGAGCAGTACTTC.

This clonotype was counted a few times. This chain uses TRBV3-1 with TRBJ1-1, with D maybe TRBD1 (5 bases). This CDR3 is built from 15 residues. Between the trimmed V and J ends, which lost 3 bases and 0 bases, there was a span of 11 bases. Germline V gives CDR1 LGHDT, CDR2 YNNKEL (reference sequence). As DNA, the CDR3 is TGTGCCAGCAGCCACCGCCGGGACCTGAACACTGAAGCTTTCTTT. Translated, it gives CASSHRRDLNTEAFF. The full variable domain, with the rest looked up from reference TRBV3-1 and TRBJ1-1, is DTAVSQTPKYLVTQMGNDKSIKCEQNLGHDTMYWYKQDSKKFLKIMFSYNNKELIINETVPNRFSPKSPDKAHLNLHINSLELGDSAVYFCASSHRRDLNTEAFFGQGTRLTVV.

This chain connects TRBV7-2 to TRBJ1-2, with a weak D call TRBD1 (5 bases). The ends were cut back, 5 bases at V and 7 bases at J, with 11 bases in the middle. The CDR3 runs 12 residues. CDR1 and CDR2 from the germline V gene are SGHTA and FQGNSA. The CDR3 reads CASSEIGGGYTF. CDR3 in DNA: TGTGCCAGCAGCGAAATTGGGGGTGGCTACACCTTC.

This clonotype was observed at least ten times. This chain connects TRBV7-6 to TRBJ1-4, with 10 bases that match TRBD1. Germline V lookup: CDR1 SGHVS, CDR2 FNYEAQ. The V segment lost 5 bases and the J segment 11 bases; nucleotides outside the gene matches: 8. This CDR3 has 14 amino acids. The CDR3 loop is CASSLGQGEAKLFF. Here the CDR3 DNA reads TGTGCCAGCAGCCTAGGACAGGGGGAGGCGAAACTGTTTTTT.

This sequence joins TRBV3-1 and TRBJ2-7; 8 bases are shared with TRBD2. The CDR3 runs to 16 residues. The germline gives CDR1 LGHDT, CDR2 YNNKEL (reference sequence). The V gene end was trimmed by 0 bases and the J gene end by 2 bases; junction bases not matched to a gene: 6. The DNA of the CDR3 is TGTGCCAGCAGCCAAGATTTCGGGGGGGCAACCTACGAGCAGTACTTC. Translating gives CASSQDFGGATYEQYF.

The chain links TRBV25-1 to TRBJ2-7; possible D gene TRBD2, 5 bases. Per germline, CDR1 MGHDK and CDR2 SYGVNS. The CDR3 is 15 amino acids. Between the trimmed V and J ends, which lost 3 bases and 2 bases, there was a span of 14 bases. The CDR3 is CASSEGNGGPYEQYF. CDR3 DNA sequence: TGTGCCAGCAGTGAGGGGAACGGAGGCCCCTACGAGCAGTACTTC.

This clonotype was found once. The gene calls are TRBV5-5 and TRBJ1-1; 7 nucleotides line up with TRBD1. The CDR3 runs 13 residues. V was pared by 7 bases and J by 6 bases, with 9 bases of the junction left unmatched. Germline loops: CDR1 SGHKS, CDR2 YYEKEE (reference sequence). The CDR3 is CASGLTGTAEAFF. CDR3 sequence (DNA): TGTGCCAGCGGTCTGACAGGGACGGCTGAAGCTTTCTTT. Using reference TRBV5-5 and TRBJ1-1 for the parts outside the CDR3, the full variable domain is DAGVTQSPTHLIKTRGQQVTLRCSPISGHKSVSWYQQVLGQGPQFIFQYYEKEERGRGNFPDRFSARQFPNYSSELNVNALLLGDSALYLCASGLTGTAEAFFGQGTRLTVV.

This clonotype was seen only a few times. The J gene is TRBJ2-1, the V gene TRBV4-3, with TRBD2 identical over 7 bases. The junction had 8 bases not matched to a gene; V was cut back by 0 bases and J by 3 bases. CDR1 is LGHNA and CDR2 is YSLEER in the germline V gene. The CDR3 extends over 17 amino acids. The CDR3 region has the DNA TGCGCCAGCAGCCAAGATGCCGGGACTAACCTCTACAATGAGCAGTTCTTC. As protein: CASSQDAGTNLYNEQFF.

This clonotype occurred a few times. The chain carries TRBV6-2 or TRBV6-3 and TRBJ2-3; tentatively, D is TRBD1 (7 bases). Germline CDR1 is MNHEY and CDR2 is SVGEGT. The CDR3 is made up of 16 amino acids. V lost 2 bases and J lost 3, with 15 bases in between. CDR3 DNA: TGTGCCAGCAGTTACGAAGGGGGCGCGGGAACAGATACGCAGTATTTT. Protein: CASSYEGGAGTDTQYF.

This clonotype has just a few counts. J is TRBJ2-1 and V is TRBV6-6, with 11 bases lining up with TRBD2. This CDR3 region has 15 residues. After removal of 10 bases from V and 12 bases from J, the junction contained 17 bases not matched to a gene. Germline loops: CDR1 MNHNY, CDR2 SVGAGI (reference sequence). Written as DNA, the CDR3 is TGTGCCACCTTAACCGGGGCTAGCGGGGGGAGGGGGCAGTTCTTC. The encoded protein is CATLTGASGGRGQFF.

The CDR3 loop is CSAAPFSVRETQYF. The CDR3, as DNA: TGCAGTGCAGCCCCTTTTAGCGTACGTGAGACCCAGTACTTC. This chain links TRBV20-1 with TRBJ2-5; the D gene is possibly TRBD2 (5 bases). Germline values: CDR1 DFQATT, CDR2 SNEGSKA (reference sequence). Trimming removed 6 bases from V and 5 bases from J, with 19 bases in between. This CDR3 has 14 residues.

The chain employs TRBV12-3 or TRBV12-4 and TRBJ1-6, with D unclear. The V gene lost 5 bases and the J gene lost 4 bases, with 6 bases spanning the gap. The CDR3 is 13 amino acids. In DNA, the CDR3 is TGTGCCAGCAGTCCAGAGTATAATTCACCCCTCCACTTT. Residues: CASSPEYNSPLHF.

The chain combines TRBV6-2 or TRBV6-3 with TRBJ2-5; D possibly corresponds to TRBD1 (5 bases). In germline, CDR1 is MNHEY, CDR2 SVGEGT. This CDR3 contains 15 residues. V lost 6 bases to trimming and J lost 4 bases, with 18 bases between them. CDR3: CASSATETLRETQYF. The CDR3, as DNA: TGTGCCAGCAGCGCGACAGAGACCTTGAGAGAGACCCAGTACTTC.

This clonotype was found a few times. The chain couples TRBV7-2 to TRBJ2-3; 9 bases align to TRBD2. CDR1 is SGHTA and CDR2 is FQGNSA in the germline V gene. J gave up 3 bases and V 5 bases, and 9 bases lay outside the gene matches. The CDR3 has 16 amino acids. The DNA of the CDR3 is TGTGCCAGCAGCCCCGGGTCGGCGGGGGGGACAGATACGCAGTATTTT. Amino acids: CASSPGSAGGTDTQYF.

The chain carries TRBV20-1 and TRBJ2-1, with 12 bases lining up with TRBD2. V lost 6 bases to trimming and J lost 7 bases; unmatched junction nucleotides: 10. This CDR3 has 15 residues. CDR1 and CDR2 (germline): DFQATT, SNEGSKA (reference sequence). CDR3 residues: CSAERLAGAGNEQFF. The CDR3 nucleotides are TGCAGTGCCGAGAGACTAGCGGGGGCCGGAAATGAGCAGTTCTTC.

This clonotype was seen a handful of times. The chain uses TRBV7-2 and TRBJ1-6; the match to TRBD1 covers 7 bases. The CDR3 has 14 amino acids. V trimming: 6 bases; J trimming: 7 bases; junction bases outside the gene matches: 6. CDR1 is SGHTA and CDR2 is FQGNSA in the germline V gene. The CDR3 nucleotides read TGTGCCAGCAGGGGGACAGATCTAAATTCACCCCTCCACTTT. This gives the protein CASRGTDLNSPLHF.

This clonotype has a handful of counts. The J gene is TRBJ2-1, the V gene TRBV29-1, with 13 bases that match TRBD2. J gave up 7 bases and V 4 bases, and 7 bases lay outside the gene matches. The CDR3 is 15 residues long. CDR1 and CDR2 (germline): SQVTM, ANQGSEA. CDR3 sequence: CSVGTSGGSFNEQFF. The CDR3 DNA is TGCAGCGTTGGGACTAGCGGGGGCTCGTTTAATGAGCAGTTCTTC.

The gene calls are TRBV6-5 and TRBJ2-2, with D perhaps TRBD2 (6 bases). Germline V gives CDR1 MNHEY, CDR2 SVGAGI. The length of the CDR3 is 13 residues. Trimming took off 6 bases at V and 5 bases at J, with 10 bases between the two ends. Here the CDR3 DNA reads TGTGCCAGCAGCTGGGACTCGACCGGGGAGCTGTTTTTT. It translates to CASSWDSTGELFF.

DNA for the CDR3: TGCGCCAGCAGCTTGGAATCCGGGACCCGGTCGTTCGGGGAGCTGTTTTTT. Translating gives CASSLESGTRSFGELFF. The genes are TRBV5-1 and TRBJ2-2; D may match TRBD1 or TRBD2 (5 bases each). Germline loops: CDR1 SGHRS, CDR2 YFSETQ. The CDR3 contains 17 residues. V lost 0 bases, J lost 7 bases, and 19 bases lay in between.

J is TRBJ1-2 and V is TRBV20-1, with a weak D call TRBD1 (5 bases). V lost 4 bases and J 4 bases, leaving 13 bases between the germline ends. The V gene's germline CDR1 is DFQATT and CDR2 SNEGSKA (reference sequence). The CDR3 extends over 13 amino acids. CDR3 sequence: CSATPQGIYGYTF. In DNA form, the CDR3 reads TGCAGTGCTACGCCCCAGGGTATCTATGGCTACACCTTC.